The entry below describes one T cell receptor (beta chain). Its antigen is unidentified. Per germline, CDR1 ENHRY and CDR2 SYGVKD. The germline V and J ends were trimmed by 6 bases and 0 bases, with 18 bases remaining between them. The CDR3 is 17 residues long. The entry originates in a study of identifying expanded T cells in peripheral blood. Study results and limitations: Differentially abundant clones: around 1.2 between replicates, 15 to 17 at two to three weeks, 19 at four.

Sequenced by immunoSEQ multiplex PCR; TCRdb stores in-frame clones only, minus some. Here the sample spans some 93,000 clones, 70% to 90% being singletons. V and J are TRBV10-3 and TRBJ1-3; D might be TRBD1 (5 bases). The sequence came from a person aged 18 to 70 in good health. Sample: blood. CDR3 region: CAISERTGGLSGNTIYF. CDR3 nucleotide sequence: TGTGCCATCAGCGAACGTACCGGGGGTCTCTCTGGAAACACCATATATTTT.